This T cell receptor (beta chain) emerged from a study of T cell responses to AZD1222 COVID-19 vaccine. Study results and caveats: White British people made up most donors, females outnumbered males, and clonal diversity was possibly underestimated. The study found vaccine-associated CD4 TCRs spanning spike, dominant at 160-218 and 743-854. Repertoire samples came only from after the peak T cell response.

Turning to this clone: Its antigen is not identified.

The table came from immunoSEQ multiplex PCR; TCRdb's copy has only in-frame clones and leaves some out. This table has some 97,000 clones, approximately 89% appearing once. The CDR3 runs 12 residues. V was shortened by 9 bases and J by 1 base, with 9 bases between the two germline ends. Germline V gene sequence: CDR1 MNHEY, CDR2 SVGAGI. The receptor's source is an adult in good health. V and J are TRBV6-5 and TRBJ2-5, with no clear D. Sequencing used peripheral blood, obtained on day 0 of MenACWY control vaccination. Written as DNA, the CDR3 is TGTGCCAGTGGAGATTTCCAAGAGACCCAGTACTTC. Translation: CASGDFQETQYF.